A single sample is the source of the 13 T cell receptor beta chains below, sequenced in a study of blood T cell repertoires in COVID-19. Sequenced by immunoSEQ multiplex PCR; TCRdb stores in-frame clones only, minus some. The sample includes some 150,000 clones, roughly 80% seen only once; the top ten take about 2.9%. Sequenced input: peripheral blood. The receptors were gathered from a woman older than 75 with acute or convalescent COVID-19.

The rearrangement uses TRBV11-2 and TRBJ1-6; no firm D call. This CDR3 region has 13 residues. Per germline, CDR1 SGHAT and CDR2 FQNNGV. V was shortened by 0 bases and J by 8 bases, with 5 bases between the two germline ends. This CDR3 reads CASSLDGYSPLHF. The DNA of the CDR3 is TGTGCCAGCAGCTTAGACGGGTATTCACCCCTCCACTTT.

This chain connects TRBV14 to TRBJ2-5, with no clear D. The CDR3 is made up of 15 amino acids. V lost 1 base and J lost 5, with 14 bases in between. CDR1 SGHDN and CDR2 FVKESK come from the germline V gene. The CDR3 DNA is TGTGCCAGCAGCCAAGCTAACCCGCGGTGGGAGACCCAGTACTTC. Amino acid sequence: CASSQANPRWETQYF.

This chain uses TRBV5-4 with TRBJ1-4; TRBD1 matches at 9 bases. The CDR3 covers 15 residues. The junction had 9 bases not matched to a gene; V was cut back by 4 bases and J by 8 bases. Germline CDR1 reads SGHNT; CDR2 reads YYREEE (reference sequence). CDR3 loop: CASSPRTGEREKLFF. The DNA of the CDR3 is TGTGCCAGCAGCCCCCGGACAGGGGAAAGGGAAAAACTGTTTTTT.

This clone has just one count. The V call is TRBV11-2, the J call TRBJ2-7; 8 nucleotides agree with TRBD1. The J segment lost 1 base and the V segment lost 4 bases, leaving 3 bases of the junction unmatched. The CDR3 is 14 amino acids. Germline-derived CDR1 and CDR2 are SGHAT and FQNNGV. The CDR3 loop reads CASSSGGWSYEQYF. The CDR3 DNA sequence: TGTGCCAGCAGCTCAGGGGGCTGGTCCTACGAGCAGTACTTC. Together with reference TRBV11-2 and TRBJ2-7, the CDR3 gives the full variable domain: EAGVAQSPRYKIIEKRQSVAFWCNPISGHATLYWYQQILGQGPKLLIQFQNNGVVDDSQLPKDRFSAERLKGVDSTLKIQPAKLEDSAVYLCASSSGGWSYEQYFGPGTRLTVT.

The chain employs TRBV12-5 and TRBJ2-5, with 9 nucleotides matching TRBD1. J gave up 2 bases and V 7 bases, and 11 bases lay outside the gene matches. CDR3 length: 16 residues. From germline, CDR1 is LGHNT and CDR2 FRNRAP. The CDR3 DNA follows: TGTGCTAGTGTCCTGGACAGGGGCCCAAGTCAAGAGACCCAGTACTTC. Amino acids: CASVLDRGPSQETQYF.

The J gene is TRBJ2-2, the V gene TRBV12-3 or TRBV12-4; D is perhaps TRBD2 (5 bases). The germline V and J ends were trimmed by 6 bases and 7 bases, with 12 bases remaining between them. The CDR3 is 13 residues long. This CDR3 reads CASSPGEYGELFF. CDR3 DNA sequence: TGTGCCAGCAGCCCCGGGGAGTACGGGGAGCTGTTTTTT.

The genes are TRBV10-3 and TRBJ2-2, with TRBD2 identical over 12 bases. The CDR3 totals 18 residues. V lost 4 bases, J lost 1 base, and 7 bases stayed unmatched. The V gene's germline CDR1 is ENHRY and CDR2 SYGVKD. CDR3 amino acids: CAISARRTSGENTGELFF. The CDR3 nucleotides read TGTGCCATCAGTGCCCGAAGGACTAGCGGGGAGAACACCGGGGAGCTGTTTTTT.

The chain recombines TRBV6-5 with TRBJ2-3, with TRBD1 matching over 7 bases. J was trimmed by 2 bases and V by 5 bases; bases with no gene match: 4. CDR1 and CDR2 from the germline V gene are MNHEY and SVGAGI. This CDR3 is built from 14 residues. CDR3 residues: CASSPGQPTDTQYF. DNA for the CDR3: TGTGCCAGCAGTCCGGGACAGCCCACAGATACGCAGTATTTT.

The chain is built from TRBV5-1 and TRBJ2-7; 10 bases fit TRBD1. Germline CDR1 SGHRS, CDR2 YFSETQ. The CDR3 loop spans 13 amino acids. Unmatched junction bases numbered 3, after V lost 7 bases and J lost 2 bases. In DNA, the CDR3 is TGCGCCAGCGGGACAGGGGTGACCTACGAGCAGTACTTC. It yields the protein CASGTGVTYEQYF.

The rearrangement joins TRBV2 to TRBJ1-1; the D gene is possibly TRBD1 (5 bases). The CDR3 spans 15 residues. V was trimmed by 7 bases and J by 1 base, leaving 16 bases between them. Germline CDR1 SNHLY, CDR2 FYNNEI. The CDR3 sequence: CASTVGGAANTEAFF. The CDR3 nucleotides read TGTGCCAGCACCGTGGGTGGGGCGGCGAACACTGAAGCTTTCTTT.

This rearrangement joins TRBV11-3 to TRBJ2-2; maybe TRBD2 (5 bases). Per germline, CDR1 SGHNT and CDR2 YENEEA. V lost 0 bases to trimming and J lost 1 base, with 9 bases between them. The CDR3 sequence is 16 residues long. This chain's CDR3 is CASSLELVGNTGELFF. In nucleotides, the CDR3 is TGTGCCAGCAGCTTAGAACTAGTAGGGAACACCGGGGAGCTGTTTTTT.

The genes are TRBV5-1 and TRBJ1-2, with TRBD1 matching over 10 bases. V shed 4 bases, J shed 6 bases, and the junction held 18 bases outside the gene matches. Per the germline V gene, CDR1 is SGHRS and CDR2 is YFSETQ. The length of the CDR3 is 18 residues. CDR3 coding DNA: TGCGCCAGCAGCCGTACAGTCGGGACAGGGGTCTTTCAGGATGGCTACACCTTC. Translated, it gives CASSRTVGTGVFQDGYTF.

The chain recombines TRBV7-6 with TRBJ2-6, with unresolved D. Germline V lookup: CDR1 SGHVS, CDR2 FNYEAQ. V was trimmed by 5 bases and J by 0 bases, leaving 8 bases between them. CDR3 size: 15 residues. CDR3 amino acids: CASSPQRSGANVLTF. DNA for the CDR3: TGTGCCAGCAGCCCGCAGCGCTCTGGGGCCAACGTCCTGACTTTC.